Listed below are T cell receptor beta chains from one sample, sequenced in a study of cytomegalovirus exposure and HLA in healthy donors. The assay was immunoSEQ multiplex PCR, and TCRdb's table has in-frame clones only and misses some. Of about 83,000 clones listed, over 60% are singletons. The source material was PBMCs. The receptors were sampled from a man aged 60-69 years in good health and CMV-seronegative. The CDR3 runs from the conserved cysteine through the conserved F or W. D genes are given only for firm matches. Some rows have no size entry. The others give once, few or many, or a class for an expanded clone.

cdr3_aa cdr3_nt d_call clone_size j_call v_call
CASNRGTGDSPLHF TGTGCCAGCAACCGAGGGACAGGGGATTCACCCCTCCACTTT TRBD1 . TRBJ1-6 TRBV9
CASSVAGGGLYF TGTGCCAGCAGCGTAGCTGGCGGGGGCTTGTATTTT . once TRBJ2-3 TRBV9
CSSSLQQQSTNEKLFF TGTTCCAGCAGCCTTCAACAACAATCAACTAATGAAAAACTGTTTTTT . . TRBJ1-4 TRBV7-9
CASSWGLAGQETQYF TGCGCCAGCAGCTGGGGACTAGCGGGCCAAGAGACCCAGTACTTC TRBD2 . TRBJ2-5 TRBV5-1
CASTTSGVSYEQYF TGTGCCAGCACGACTAGCGGGGTGTCCTACGAGCAGTACTTC TRBD2 . TRBJ2-7 TRBV7-9
CASSDFLTSGGSYEQYF TGTGCCAGCAGTGACTTTTTGACTAGCGGGGGCTCCTACGAGCAGTACTTC TRBD2 . TRBJ2-7 TRBV6-1
CASSSDRFPYEQYF TGCGCCAGCAGCTCTGACAGGTTCCCCTACGAGCAGTACTTC . . TRBJ2-7 TRBV4-1
CASSAKRGDTDTQYF TGCGCCAGCAGCGCAAAGCGGGGGGACACAGATACGCAGTATTTT TRBD2 . TRBJ2-3 TRBV5-1
CAISARQGSTEAFF TGTGCCATCAGTGCGAGACAGGGTTCCACTGAAGCTTTCTTT TRBD1 few TRBJ1-1 TRBV10-3
CASSPPRGLMNTEAFF TGTGCCAGCTCACCACCGAGGGGGCTTATGAACACTGAAGCTTTCTTT TRBD1 once TRBJ1-1 TRBV18
CASSLMGSGTSRETQYF TGTGCCAGCAGCTTAATGGGGAGTGGGACAAGTCGTGAGACCCAGTACTTC . . TRBJ2-5 TRBV7-3
CASSDRGQVDYEQYF TGCGCCAGCAGTGATCGAGGACAGGTTGATTACGAGCAGTACTTC TRBD1 . TRBJ2-7 TRBV10-2
CASSLWTERGGSTDTQYF TGCGCCAGCAGCTTGTGGACGGAGCGGGGGGGGAGCACAGATACGCAGTATTTT TRBD2 . TRBJ2-3 TRBV5-1
CSVEGTSGGVETQYF TGCAGCGTTGAAGGAACTAGCGGGGGGGTGGAGACCCAGTACTTC TRBD2 . TRBJ2-5 TRBV29-1
CASSSWQGLGNTIYF TGTGCCAGCAGCTCTTGGCAGGGCCTTGGAAACACCATATATTTT . . TRBJ1-3 TRBV7-2
CSSSPADRGQRGYTF TGTTCCAGCAGCCCCGCCGACAGGGGGCAGAGGGGCTACACCTTC TRBD1 . TRBJ1-2 TRBV7-9
CASQATGVTSTDTQYF TGTGCCAGCCAAGCCACAGGGGTAACTAGCACAGATACGCAGTATTTT TRBD1 . TRBJ2-3 TRBV27
CASSLNRGNKETQYF TGTGCCAGCAGCTTGAACAGGGGGAACAAAGAGACCCAGTACTTC TRBD1 . TRBJ2-5 TRBV13
CASSVEGTAQETQYF TGTGCCAGCAGCGTAGAGGGGACAGCCCAAGAGACCCAGTACTTC TRBD1 . TRBJ2-5 TRBV9
CAWSGSYEQYF TGTGCCTGGAGTGGCAGCTACGAGCAGTACTTC . . TRBJ2-7 TRBV30
CASSTGTYEQYF TGTGCCAGCAGCACAGGAACCTACGAGCAGTACTTC . . TRBJ2-7 TRBV9
CASSWGGSLNTEAFF TGTGCCAGCAGCTGGGGGGGGTCCCTGAACACTGAAGCTTTCTTT . few TRBJ1-1 TRBV5-6
CASSQLDRGATDNQPQHF TGTGCCAGCAGTCAGCTAGACAGGGGCGCCACCGACAATCAGCCCCAGCATTTT TRBD1 . TRBJ1-5 TRBV6-4
CASSEPPGGGNSPLHF TGTGCCAGCAGTGAGCCCCCGGGGGGGGGAAATTCACCCCTCCACTTT . . TRBJ1-6 TRBV6-1
CASSDSVNYGYTF TGTGCCAGCAGTGACTCAGTAAACTATGGCTACACCTTC . . TRBJ1-2 TRBV2
CASSPGHHTYF TGTGCCAGCAGCCCTGGACACCACACGTATTTT . . TRBJ2-3 TRBV7-9
CASSPGENQPQHF TGCGCCAGCAGCCCGGGGGAGAATCAGCCCCAGCATTTT . . TRBJ1-5 TRBV4-1
CASGGALGSTEAFF TGTGCCAGCGGCGGGGCCCTCGGGAGCACTGAAGCTTTCTTT . . TRBJ1-1 TRBV6-5
CASSLDRVFTDTQYF TGCGCCAGCAGCTTGGACAGGGTGTTCACAGATACGCAGTATTTT . . TRBJ2-3 TRBV5-1
CASSPCDRPYEQYF TGTGCCAGCTCACCATGCGACAGGCCCTACGAGCAGTACTTC . . TRBJ2-7 TRBV18
CATGPEGLYEQYF TGTGCCACGGGGCCGGAGGGGCTATACGAGCAGTACTTC . few TRBJ2-7 TRBV6-5
CASTPRGTTYEQYF TGTGCCAGCACTCCGAGGGGGACGACCTACGAGCAGTACTTC . . TRBJ2-7 TRBV6-6
CASSLTGDYGYTF TGTGCCAGCAGCTTAACAGGGGATTATGGCTACACCTTC TRBD1 . TRBJ1-2 TRBV5-5